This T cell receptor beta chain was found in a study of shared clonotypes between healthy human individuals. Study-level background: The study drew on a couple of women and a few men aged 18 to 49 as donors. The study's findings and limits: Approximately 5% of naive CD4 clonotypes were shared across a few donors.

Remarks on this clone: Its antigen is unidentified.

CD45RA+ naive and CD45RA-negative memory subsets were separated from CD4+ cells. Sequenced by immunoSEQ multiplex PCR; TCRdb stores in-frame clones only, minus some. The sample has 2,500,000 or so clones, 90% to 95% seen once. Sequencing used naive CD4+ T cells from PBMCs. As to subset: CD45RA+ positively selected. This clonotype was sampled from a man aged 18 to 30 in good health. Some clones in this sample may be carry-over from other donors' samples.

The CDR3 DNA reads as TGTGCCAGCAGCCGCGGAGGCGGAAACAGCCAAGAGACCCAGTACTTC. This translates into CASSRGGGNSQETQYF. V is TRBV7-6 and J is TRBJ2-5; perhaps TRBD2 as D (5 bases). CDR1 is SGHVS, CDR2 FNYEAQ, per germline. The CDR3 length is 16 residues. The ends were cut back, 5 bases at V and 1 base at J, with 17 bases in the middle.